Given below is one T cell receptor beta chain in context. The CDR3 spans 15 residues. Germline CDR1 DFQATT, CDR2 SNEGSKA (reference sequence). With 3 bases clipped from V and 3 bases from J, the junction kept 7 bases outside the gene matches. The entry originates in a study of blood T cell repertoires in COVID-19. The repertoire was sequenced with immunoSEQ multiplex PCR; TCRdb's copy has only in-frame clones and lacks some. Of 230,000 or so clones detected, 85% to 90% appear once; the ten largest clones hold around 2.3%. The sequencing sample was made of peripheral blood. The source of this sequence is a woman in her sixties with COVID-19, enrolled during active disease. The chain uses TRBV20-1 and TRBJ2-1; 8 nucleotides match TRBD2. DNA of the CDR3: TGCAGTGCTAGTCACCGGGGGGGTAGCTACAATGAGCAGTTCTTC. Translated, it gives CSASHRGGSYNEQFF.